This T cell receptor (beta chain) was identified in a study of blood T cell repertoires in COVID-19. For the study at large: Samples of COVID-19 (acute and convalescent) were obtained from the United States, Italy and Spain. From T cells, B-cell-depleted T cells, or PBMCs came the material, which was cDNA or gDNA.

In the original processing: Amplification from reference gene primers served as the basis for estimated nucleated cell counts. Method: immunoSEQ multiplex PCR; TCRdb's copy keeps in-frame clones and lacks some. The DNA gave D and trimming, while V, J and clone size come from that table. Counted here are 200,000 to 300,000 clones, about four fifths occurring once; the ten biggest clones make up about 4.8%. Sequencing was done on a sample of peripheral blood. This sequence was found in a woman in her seventies with acute or convalescent COVID-19.

The CDR3 spells CASSQDPRQGRNSPLHF. The DNA for the CDR3 is TGCGCCAGCAGCCAAGATCCCAGGCAGGGAAGAAATTCACCCCTCCACTTT. V and J are TRBV4-3 and TRBJ1-6, with a possible D match to TRBD1 (5 bases). Trimming removed 0 bases from V and 7 bases from J, with 16 bases in between. The CDR3 consists of 17 residues. Germline values: CDR1 LGHNA, CDR2 YSLEER.